This T cell receptor (beta chain) was obtained from a study of cytomegalovirus exposure and HLA in healthy donors. Study at large: Researchers found that roughly 81% of about 400 genotyped donors fell within the Caucasian-associated ancestry cluster. Study-level findings and limits: A later analysis found common viral pathogens apparently linked to several of the most significant clusters. Some V segments (TRBV6-2 and TRBV6-3 among them) were excluded as indistinguishable.

Use of 60 Vbeta and 13 Jbeta primers characterized the PCR. The method was immunoSEQ multiplex PCR; TCRdb's version includes in-frame clones alone and lacks a portion of them. Here the sample spans about 130,000 clones, under 90% being singletons. CDR3 size: 15 residues. V was pared by 5 bases and J by 11 bases, with 15 bases of the junction left unmatched. The germline CDR1 and CDR2 sequences are SGHVS and FQNEAQ. Comment on this clone: Its specificity is unknown.

The sequenced sample consisted of PBMCs. The genes are TRBV7-8 and TRBJ1-5, with TRBD1 matching 7 bases. This sequence originates from a young man in good health and CMV-seronegative. The CDR3 loop is CASSPSLGQAHTQHF. Written as DNA, the CDR3 is TGTGCCAGCAGCCCGTCCCTTGGACAGGCGCATACCCAGCATTTT.